This T cell receptor (beta chain) was observed in a study of CD8 T cell repertoires and HIV-1 epitope variants. Study overall: Controls were a CMV, EBV and flu peptide pool, Ebola AY9 negative control, and no-peptide well.

CDR3 length: 15 residues. Trimming took 4 bases from V and 2 from J, leaving 15 bases between them. Germline lookup yields CDR1 SGDLS and CDR2 YYNGEE. Regarding this clone: Its antigen is undetermined.

The method was immunoSEQ multiplex PCR; TCRdb's version includes in-frame clones alone and lacks a portion of them. The data hold roughly 4,900 clones, with 66% observed a single time. Sequences were obtained from cultured CD8+ T cells derived from PBMCs. The chain links TRBV9 to TRBJ2-5, with a possible D match to TRBD2 (5 bases). This TCR derives from a male donor with HIV. CDR3 residues: CASSSAGIDQETQYF. The CDR3 DNA is TGTGCCAGCAGCTCCGCCGGGATAGATCAAGAGACCCAGTACTTC.